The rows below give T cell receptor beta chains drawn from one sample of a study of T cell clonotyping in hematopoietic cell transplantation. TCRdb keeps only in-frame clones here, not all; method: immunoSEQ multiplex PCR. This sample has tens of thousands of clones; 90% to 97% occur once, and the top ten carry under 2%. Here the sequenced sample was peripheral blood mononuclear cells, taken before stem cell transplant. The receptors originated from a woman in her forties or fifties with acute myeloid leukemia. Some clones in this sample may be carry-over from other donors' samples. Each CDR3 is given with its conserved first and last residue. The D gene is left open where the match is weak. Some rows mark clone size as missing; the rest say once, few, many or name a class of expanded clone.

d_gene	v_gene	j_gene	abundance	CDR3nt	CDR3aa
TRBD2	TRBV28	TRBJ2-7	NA	TGTGCCAGCAGTTTCCAACTAGCGGGTTTCAGGGGGAGCGAGCAGTACTTC	CASSFQLAGFRGSEQYF
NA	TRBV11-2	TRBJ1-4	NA	TGTGCCAGCAGCTTATCCTTTGCAACTAATGAAAAACTGTTTTTT	CASSLSFATNEKLFF
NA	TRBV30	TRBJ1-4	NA	TGTGCCTGGAGTATGGGACGGTATGAAAAACTGTTTTTT	CAWSMGRYEKLFF
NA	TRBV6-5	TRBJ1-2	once	TGTGCCAGCAGTCTACGAGCAGGAGTAGGTGGCTACACCTTC	CASSLRAGVGGYTF
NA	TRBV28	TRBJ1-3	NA	TGTGCCAGCAGATCTCGGGGGAGGGGGTTAGGGAACACCATATATTTT	CASRSRGRGLGNTIYF
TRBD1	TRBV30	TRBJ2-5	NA	TGTGCCTGGAGTGTTACAGGGGTTCTTGGGACCCAGTACTTC	CAWSVTGVLGTQYF
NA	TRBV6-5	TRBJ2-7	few	TGTGCCAGCCGACGGGCCCGTGTTTACGAGCAGTACTTC	CASRRARVYEQYF
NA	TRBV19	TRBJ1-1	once	TGTGCCAGTAGTATGGTTTTCGGACGGACAACAAACACTGAAGCTTTCTTT	CASSMVFGRTTNTEAFF
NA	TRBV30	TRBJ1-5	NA	TGTGCCTGGAGTCGGGGCGGGGGAATCTATAGCAATCAGCCCCAGCATTTT	CAWSRGGGIYSNQPQHF
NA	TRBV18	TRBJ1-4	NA	TGTGCCAGCTCACCTAACTTTAGGGGCGAAAAACTGTTTTTT	CASSPNFRGEKLFF
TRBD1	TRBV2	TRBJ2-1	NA	TGTGCCAGCAGTGGGGACAGGGACGATTACAATGAGCAGTTCTTC	CASSGDRDDYNEQFF
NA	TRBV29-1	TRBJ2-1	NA	TGCAGCGAACTTACCCGGGACACCAACTACAATGAGCAGTTCTTC	CSELTRDTNYNEQFF
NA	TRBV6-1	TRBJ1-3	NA	TGTGCCAGCAGTAAGGACAGATTTGGAAACACCATATATTTT	CASSKDRFGNTIYF
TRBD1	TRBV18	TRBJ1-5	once	TGTGCCAGCTGCTCACAGGGGAGCAATCAGCCCCAGCATTTT	CASCSQGSNQPQHF
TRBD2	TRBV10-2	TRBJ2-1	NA	TGCGCCAGCAGCCTCCTTGGACTAGGAGACAATGAGCAGTTCTTC	CASSLLGLGDNEQFF
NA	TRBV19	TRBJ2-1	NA	TGTGCCAGTAGCAGATTAGGATACACCTTAAACAATGAGCAGTTCTTC	CASSRLGYTLNNEQFF
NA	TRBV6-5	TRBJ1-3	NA	TGTGCCAGCAGTCGGGACGGCAGCTCTGGAAACACCATATATTTT	CASSRDGSSGNTIYF
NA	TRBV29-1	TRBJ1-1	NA	TGCAGCGGCGGGATGAACACTGAAGCTTTCTTT	CSGGMNTEAFF
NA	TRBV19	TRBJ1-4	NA	TGTGCCAGTCAAGAGGGGGGTCGGGAAAAACTGTTTTTT	CASQEGGREKLFF
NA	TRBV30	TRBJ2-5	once	TGTGCCTGGACTCCCGGGACCGAAGAGACCCAGTACTTC	CAWTPGTEETQYF
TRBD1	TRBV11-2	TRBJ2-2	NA	TGTGCCAGCAGGTGGACAGGGGGGACCGGGGAGCTGTTTTTT	CASRWTGGTGELFF
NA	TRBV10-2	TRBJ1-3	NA	TGCGCCAGCAATCAACTGGGGGGGTCGGGAAACACCATATATTTT	CASNQLGGSGNTIYF
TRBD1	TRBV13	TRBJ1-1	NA	TGTGCCAGCAGCATATGGACAGGGCGAAAGAACACTGAAGCTTTCTTT	CASSIWTGRKNTEAFF
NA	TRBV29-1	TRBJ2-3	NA	TGCAGCGAGAAAAGGCCCACAGATACGCAGTATTTT	CSEKRPTDTQYF
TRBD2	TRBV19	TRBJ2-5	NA	TGTGCCAGTAGTATTTGGGGACTAGCGGGAGGGCAAGAGACCCAGTACTTC	CASSIWGLAGGQETQYF
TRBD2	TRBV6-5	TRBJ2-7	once	TGTGCCAGCAGCCTTAAGACTAGCGGATACGAGCAGTACTTC	CASSLKTSGYEQYF
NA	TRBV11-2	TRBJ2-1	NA	TGTGCCAGCAGGTCAATCCTAGGGGGAGGGCAGAGGATATATGAGCAGTTCTTC	CASRSILGGGQRIYEQFF
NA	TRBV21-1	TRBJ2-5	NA	TGTGCCAGCAGCAACGGGGTTGTGGAGACCCAGTACTTC	CASSNGVVETQYF
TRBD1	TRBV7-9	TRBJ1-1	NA	TGTGCCAGCAGCTTAGGCCAGGGGGGGCTAGGGACTGAAGCTTTCTTT	CASSLGQGGLGTEAFF